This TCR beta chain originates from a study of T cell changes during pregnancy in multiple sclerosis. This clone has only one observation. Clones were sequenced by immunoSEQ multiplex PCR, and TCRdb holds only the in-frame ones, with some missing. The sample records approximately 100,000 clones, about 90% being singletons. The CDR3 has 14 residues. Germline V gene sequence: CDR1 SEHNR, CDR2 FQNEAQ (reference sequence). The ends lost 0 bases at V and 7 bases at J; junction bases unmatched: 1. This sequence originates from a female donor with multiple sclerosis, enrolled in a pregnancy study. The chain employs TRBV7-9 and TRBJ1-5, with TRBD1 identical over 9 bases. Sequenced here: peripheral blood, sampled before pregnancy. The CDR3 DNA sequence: TGTGCCAGCAGCTTAGCGGGACAGGGACAGCCCCAGCATTTT. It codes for CASSLAGQGQPQHF.